What follows are 27 T cell receptor beta chains derived from one specimen sequenced in a study of T cells in localized non-small cell lung cancer. Measured with immunoSEQ multiplex PCR; TCRdb has only the in-frame clones, and not every one. The sample carries tens of thousands of clones, 70% to 90% recorded once. The sample consisted of peripheral blood, taken before any cancer treatment. These receptor sequences come from a female donor over 55 with stage I lung adenocarcinoma.

This chain links TRBV9 with TRBJ1-2, with unresolved D. The CDR3 is made up of 15 amino acids. Germline values: CDR1 SGDLS, CDR2 YYNGEE. V lost 2 bases and J 8 bases, leaving 19 bases between the germline ends. The CDR3 DNA reads as TGTGCCAGCAGCGTGTCAAGCATAGGGTTGGAGGGCTACACCTTC. Its translation: CASSVSSIGLEGYTF.

The chain joins TRBV7-2 to TRBJ2-2; the match to TRBD1 covers 9 bases. Trimming removed 7 bases from V and 3 bases from J; junction bases left unmatched: 3. The CDR3 is 14 amino acids. Germline V gene lookup returns CDR1 SGHTA and CDR2 FQGNSA. The CDR3 coding sequence is TGTGCCAGCAAAGGGACAGGGTACACCGGGGAGCTGTTTTTT. As protein: CASKGTGYTGELFF.

The chain's CDR3 is CASSPGTVNYGYTF. CDR3 sequence (DNA): TGTGCCAGCAGCCCCGGGACAGTCAACTATGGCTACACCTTC. This sequence joins TRBV28 and TRBJ1-2; 7 bases line up with TRBD1. Trimming cost V 6 bases and J 2 bases; bases outside gene matches: 6. The germline gives CDR1 MDHEN, CDR2 SYDVKM. The CDR3 sequence is 14 residues long.

There are a few counts of this clone. The chain recombines TRBV6-5 with TRBJ1-1; D not certain. Germline V CDR1 and CDR2: MNHEY, SVGAGI. The CDR3 contains 14 residues. V was trimmed by 2 bases and J by 6 bases, leaving 13 bases between them. The CDR3 coding sequence is TGTGCCAGCAGTTACGCGATGGAGGCAGCTGAAGCTTTCTTT. Translating gives CASSYAMEAAEAFF.

The chain recombines TRBV21-1 with TRBJ1-4; TRBD1 is the table's D call, not checked against the DNA. TRBV21-1 is reported as a pseudogene. This CDR3 spans 16 amino acids. The CDR3 protein is CASSNGRQGSEEKLFF. Written as DNA, the CDR3 is TGTGCCAGCAGCAACGGCCGACAGGGTTCGGAGGAAAAACTGTTTTTT.

The rearrangement joins TRBV5-6 to TRBJ2-5; D gene uncertain. The CDR3 totals 14 residues. V lost 3 bases, J lost 5 bases, and 14 bases lay in between. Germline-derived CDR1 and CDR2 are SGHDT and YYEEEE. CDR3 sequence: CASSYQGLRETQYF. The CDR3 coding sequence is TGTGCCAGCAGCTATCAAGGGCTGCGGGAGACCCAGTACTTC.

The J gene is TRBJ2-3, the V gene TRBV7-8; 7 bases match TRBD1. V lost 8 bases and J lost 5; bases outside the gene matches: 4. Germline V gene lookup returns CDR1 SGHVS and CDR2 FQNEAQ. This CDR3 has 12 residues. The CDR3 spells CASGRGLDTQYF. CDR3 coding DNA: TGTGCCAGCGGCAGGGGGTTAGATACGCAGTATTTT.

J is TRBJ2-1 and V is TRBV7-9; the D is unclear. V was trimmed by 5 bases and J by 5 bases, leaving 4 bases between them. Germline CDR1 SEHNR, CDR2 FQNEAQ (reference sequence). The CDR3 is 11 residues long. The CDR3 DNA is TGTGCCAGCAGCCGGAACAATGAGCAGTTCTTC. Its translation is CASSRNNEQFF.

The chain recombines TRBV7-6 with TRBJ2-5; TRBD2 agrees at 7 bases. The germline V gene has CDR1 SGHVS and CDR2 FNYEAQ. Trimming removed 5 bases from V and 6 bases from J; junction bases left unmatched: 3. This CDR3 region has 12 residues. The CDR3 is CASSPAGQTQYF. The CDR3, as DNA: TGTGCCAGCAGCCCAGCGGGACAGACCCAGTACTTC. The full variable domain, rest sourced from reference TRBV7-6 and TRBJ2-5, is GAGVSQSPRYKVTKRGQDVALRCDPISGHVSLYWYRQALGQGPEFLTYFNYEAQQDKSGLPNDRFSAERPEGSISTLTIQRTEQRDSAMYRCASSPAGQTQYFGPGTRLLVL.

This chain joins TRBV19 and TRBJ1-4, with D hard to call. V lost 4 bases and J 5 bases, leaving 17 bases between the germline ends. The CDR3 covers 16 residues. Germline lookup yields CDR1 LNHDA and CDR2 SQIVND (reference sequence). CDR3 DNA sequence: TGTGCCAGTAGTACCTCGTCAGGCGTCAGGAATGAAAAACTGTTTTTT. Translating it yields CASSTSSGVRNEKLFF.

The V gene is TRBV2, the J gene TRBJ1-1, with unresolved D. Trimming took off 6 bases at V and 4 bases at J, with 15 bases between the two ends. The length of the CDR3 is 14 residues. Germline values: CDR1 SNHLY, CDR2 FYNNEI. The CDR3 sequence: CASSLLRGSTEAFF. In DNA form, the CDR3 reads TGTGCCAGCAGCCTACTACGGGGAAGCACTGAAGCTTTCTTT.

The chain couples TRBV9 to TRBJ2-7; D perhaps matches TRBD2 (5 bases). Germline V gives CDR1 SGDLS, CDR2 YYNGEE. The V gene lost 0 bases and the J gene lost 3 bases, with 10 bases spanning the gap. CDR3 length equals 14 residues. The DNA for the CDR3 is TGTGCCAGCAGCGTAGGAGGGCCCTACTACGAGCAGTACTTC. Amino acid sequence: CASSVGGPYYEQYF.

This clone has only a few counts. V is TRBV28 and J is TRBJ1-1, with a weak D call TRBD1 (5 bases). The V end was cut by 2 bases, the J end by 1 base, with 8 bases between. Germline-derived CDR1 and CDR2 are MDHEN and SYDVKM. The CDR3 is 14 residues long. This chain's CDR3 is CASSLPGQNTEAFF. The CDR3 DNA reads as TGTGCCAGCAGTTTACCTGGACAGAACACTGAAGCTTTCTTT.

A note on this clone: The sample contains more than one DNA sequence encoding this CDR3. The rearrangement links TRBV2 to TRBJ1-2, with no clear D. Germline V gene lookup returns CDR1 SNHLY and CDR2 FYNNEI. Trimming left V 2 bases short and J 4 bases short, with 8 bases between. The CDR3 is 13 amino acids. The CDR3: CASSERTVYGYTF. In DNA, the CDR3 is TGTGCCAGCAGTGAAAGGACGGTCTATGGCTACACCTTC. Using reference TRBV2 and TRBJ1-2 for the parts outside the CDR3, the full variable domain is EPEVTQTPSHQVTQMGQEVILRCVPISNHLYFYWYRQILGQKVEFLVSFYNNEISEKSEIFDDQFSVERPDGSNFTLKIRSTKLEDSAMYFCASSERTVYGYTFGSGTRLTVV.

The chain carries TRBV6-5 and TRBJ2-5; the D gene is possibly TRBD2 (6 bases). The CDR3 has 15 residues. The germline V and J ends were trimmed by 2 bases and 6 bases, with 16 bases remaining between them. Germline assignment: CDR1 MNHEY and CDR2 SVGAGI. CDR3 sequence: CASSYGLGGRKTQYF. CDR3 coding DNA: TGTGCCAGCAGTTACGGTCTAGGAGGGCGGAAGACCCAGTACTTC.

This clone appeared a few times. For the CDR3, the DNA is TGTGCCAGCAGCTTAGTAGGGGCAGGTCCCAGAACCGGGGAGCTGTTTTTT. It translates to CASSLVGAGPRTGELFF. V is TRBV7-6 and J is TRBJ2-2, with D perhaps TRBD1 (5 bases). There are 17 residues in the CDR3. Germline V gene lookup returns CDR1 SGHVS and CDR2 FNYEAQ. Trimming left V 1 base short and J 5 bases short, with 17 bases between.

The chain uses TRBV9 and TRBJ2-1; D not certain. Germline V lookup: CDR1 SGDLS, CDR2 YYNGEE. V lost 0 bases and J lost 8, with 6 bases in between. The CDR3 contains 12 residues. This CDR3 reads CASSVASDEQFF. The CDR3, as DNA: TGTGCCAGCAGCGTAGCCTCGGATGAGCAGTTCTTC. Looking up the rest from reference TRBV9 and TRBJ2-1 gives the full variable domain: DSGVTQTPKHLITATGQRVTLRCSPRSGDLSVYWYQQSLDQGLQFLIQYYNGEERAKGNILERFSAQQFPDLHSELNLSSLELGDSALYFCASSVASDEQFFGPGTRLTVL.

V usage is TRBV30 and J usage is TRBJ1-1, with D maybe TRBD1 (6 bases). CDR1 GTSNPN and CDR2 SVGIG come from the germline V gene (reference sequence). The CDR3 length is 15 residues. V lost 5 bases and J 1 base, leaving 17 bases between the germline ends. This chain's CDR3 is CAWCPRRGGNTEAFF. In nucleotides, the CDR3 is TGTGCCTGGTGCCCTCGAAGGGGGGGGAACACTGAAGCTTTCTTT.

CDR3 protein: CASSLYGGGYTF. CDR3 nucleotides: TGTGCCAGCAGTTTATACGGGGGTGGCTACACCTTC. This rearrangement joins TRBV28 to TRBJ1-2; possible D gene TRBD1, 5 bases. Germline V gene sequence: CDR1 MDHEN, CDR2 SYDVKM. CDR3 size: 12 residues. V was clipped by 1 base and J by 7 bases, with 7 bases between them.

This clone has only a few counts. The chain recombines TRBV28 with TRBJ2-2; 8 nucleotides align to TRBD2. This CDR3 is 18 amino acids long. V gave up 7 bases and J gave up 6 bases; unmatched junction bases: 19. The germline CDR1 and CDR2 sequences are MDHEN and SYDVKM. The CDR3 here is CASKDPKREFKYAGELFF. The CDR3 DNA sequence: TGTGCCAGCAAAGACCCGAAGCGGGAGTTTAAGTACGCCGGGGAGCTGTTTTTT.

About this clone itself: An end of the junction does not agree with germline; a read error may underlie this. The chain recombines TRBV6-5 with TRBJ1-1, with 11 bases identical to TRBD1. CDR1 MNHEY and CDR2 SVGAGI come from the germline V gene. CDR3 length equals 12 residues. For the CDR3, the DNA is TGTGCCAGCAGAGGACAGGGGGCGCCTAGGGTCTTT. This codes for CASRGQGAPRVF.

This chain joins TRBV6-1 and TRBJ2-7; D is undetermined. Between the trimmed V and J ends, which lost 9 bases and 2 bases, there was a span of 5 bases. The CDR3 totals 10 residues. Germline V gene sequence: CDR1 MNHNS, CDR2 SASEGT. The CDR3 spells CASKAYEQYF. The CDR3 DNA sequence: TGTGCCAGTAAAGCCTACGAGCAGTACTTC.

This chain connects TRBV7-8 to TRBJ1-1; no definite D call. Germline CDR1 is SGHVS and CDR2 is FQNEAQ. This CDR3 is built from 11 residues. V lost 5 bases and J lost 7, with 8 bases in between. The CDR3 reads CASSLADEAFF. DNA for the CDR3: TGTGCCAGCAGCCTGGCTGATGAAGCTTTCTTT. Full variable domain (remainder filled in from reference TRBV7-8 and TRBJ1-1): GAGVSQSPRYKVAKRGQDVALRCDPISGHVSLFWYQQALGQGPEFLTYFQNEAQLDKSGLPSDRFFAERPEGSVSTLKIQRTQQEDSAVYLCASSLADEAFFGQGTRLTVV.

This sequence joins TRBV5-6 and TRBJ2-1, with 7 bases aligning to TRBD1. Per germline, CDR1 SGHDT and CDR2 YYEEEE. The CDR3 length is 15 residues. J lost 8 bases, V lost 0 bases, and 8 bases had no gene match. The CDR3 bases are TGTGCCAGCAGCTTGGTGAACAGGGGCCAATATGAGCAGTTCTTC. Its protein is CASSLVNRGQYEQFF.

The sample holds a few counts of this clone. V gene TRBV10-3 combines with J gene TRBJ1-2; D might be TRBD1 (5 bases). With 2 bases removed from V and 7 bases from J, the gap between germline ends came to 17 bases. This CDR3 region has 15 residues. The germline gives CDR1 ENHRY, CDR2 SYGVKD. This CDR3 is CAISERGESNGGYTF. CDR3 nucleotide sequence: TGTGCCATCAGTGAGCGGGGGGAAAGTAATGGTGGCTACACCTTC.

CDR3 in amino acids: CSVQTVPNTEAFF. CDR3 DNA: TGCAGCGTTCAGACCGTCCCGAACACTGAAGCTTTCTTT. The J gene is TRBJ1-1, the V gene TRBV29-1, with D unresolved. The CDR3 extends over 13 amino acids. The V gene lost 5 bases and the J gene lost 1 base, with 11 bases spanning the gap. The germline V gene encodes CDR1 SQVTM and CDR2 ANQGSEA.

With regard to this clone: The same CDR3 can be traced to other DNA sequences in this sample. The V and J genes are TRBV30 and TRBJ1-2, with 8 bases aligning to TRBD1. The CDR3 consists of 15 residues. Germline assignment: CDR1 GTSNPN and CDR2 SVGIG (reference sequence). Trimming took 3 bases from V and 5 from J; bases not matched to a gene: 11. Here the CDR3 DNA reads TGTGCCTGGAGGGGGGGTCCAGGGGGCCCTTATGGCTACACCTTC. Its translation is CAWRGGPGGPYGYTF.